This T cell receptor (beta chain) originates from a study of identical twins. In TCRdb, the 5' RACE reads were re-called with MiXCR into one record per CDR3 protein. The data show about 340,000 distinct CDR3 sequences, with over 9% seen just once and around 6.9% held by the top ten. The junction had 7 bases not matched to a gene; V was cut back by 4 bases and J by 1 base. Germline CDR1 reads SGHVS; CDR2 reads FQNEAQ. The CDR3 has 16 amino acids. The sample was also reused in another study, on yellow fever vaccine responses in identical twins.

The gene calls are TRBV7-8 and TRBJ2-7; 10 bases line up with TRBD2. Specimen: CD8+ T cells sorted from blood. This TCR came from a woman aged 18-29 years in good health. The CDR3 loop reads CASSSFTSGISYEQYF. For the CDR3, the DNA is TGTGCCAGCAGCTCCTTTACTAGCGGGATTTCCTACGAGCAGTACTTC.